Listed below are T cell receptor beta chains from one sample, sequenced in a study of blood T cell repertoires in COVID-19. Generated by immunoSEQ multiplex PCR, the TCRdb table keeps only in-frame clones and is missing some. The sample carries about 360,000 clones, approximately 86% recorded once. Material: peripheral blood. Receptors were obtained from a woman aged 55-69 years with COVID-19, enrolled during active disease. Both conserved end residues are part of each CDR3. A D gene is named only where the DNA matches it firmly. Where a row states a size, it is once, few, many or the class of an expanded clone; other rows omit it.

j_call: TRBJ2-7
d_call: .
clone_size: .
v_call: TRBV4-2
cdr3_nt: TGTGCCAGCAGCCAAGATACGTCGGACAGTCCCTGGTACGAGCAGTACTTC
cdr3_aa: CASSQDTSDSPWYEQYF

j_call: TRBJ1-6
d_call: .
clone_size: .
v_call: TRBV7-8
cdr3_nt: TGTGCCAGCAGCTCGTACAGGGCTAATTCACCCCTCCACTTT
cdr3_aa: CASSSYRANSPLHF

j_call: TRBJ2-2
d_call: .
clone_size: .
v_call: TRBV5-1
cdr3_nt: TGCGCCAGCAGCTTGCAGGCAGGGGACGAAGGGGAGCTGTTTTTT
cdr3_aa: CASSLQAGDEGELFF

j_call: TRBJ1-3
d_call: .
clone_size: .
v_call: TRBV7-8
cdr3_nt: TGTGCCAGCAGCCCCAGACAAGCTGGAAACACCATATATTTT
cdr3_aa: CASSPRQAGNTIYF

j_call: TRBJ1-2
d_call: .
clone_size: .
v_call: TRBV18
cdr3_nt: TGTGCCAGCTCACCTAAGGCCATCGGGGGTGGCTACACCTTC
cdr3_aa: CASSPKAIGGGYTF

j_call: TRBJ1-3
d_call: .
clone_size: once
v_call: TRBV2
cdr3_nt: TGTGCCAGCAGTGGAGACAGGCGCCATTTCTCTGGAAACACCATATATTTT
cdr3_aa: CASSGDRRHFSGNTIYF

j_call: TRBJ2-3
d_call: TRBD2
clone_size: few
v_call: TRBV5-1
cdr3_nt: TGCGCCAGCAGCACCATGACTCAGCGGGGGGGCTCAGATACGCAGTATTTT
cdr3_aa: CASSTMTQRGGSDTQYF

j_call: TRBJ1-6
d_call: .
clone_size: few
v_call: TRBV7-9
cdr3_nt: TGTGCCAGCAGCTTAACCCCCTCGGGGATTTCACCCCTCCACTTT
cdr3_aa: CASSLTPSGISPLHF

j_call: TRBJ2-7
d_call: TRBD1
clone_size: .
v_call: TRBV6-5
cdr3_nt: TGTGCCAGCAGTTACTCAGACAGGGGCGCCTACGAGCAGTACTTC
cdr3_aa: CASSYSDRGAYEQYF

j_call: TRBJ2-3
d_call: TRBD1
clone_size: .
v_call: TRBV2
cdr3_nt: TGTGCCAGCAGAGACGGGACAGGGAAGGCAGGAGATACGCAGTATTTT
cdr3_aa: CASRDGTGKAGDTQYF

j_call: TRBJ1-5
d_call: TRBD1
clone_size: .
v_call: TRBV5-4
cdr3_nt: TGTGCCAGCAGCTTGGGGGGTCAGACAGGGAATCAGCCCCAGCATTTT
cdr3_aa: CASSLGGQTGNQPQHF

j_call: TRBJ1-2
d_call: .
clone_size: .
v_call: TRBV27
cdr3_nt: TGTGCCAGCAGTCCCCAGCGGGGACCTCTCGGCTACACCTTC
cdr3_aa: CASSPQRGPLGYTF

j_call: TRBJ1-2
d_call: TRBD1
clone_size: .
v_call: TRBV6-6
cdr3_nt: TGTGCCAGCTCCACCTATACAGGGGTCTATGGCTACACCTTC
cdr3_aa: CASSTYTGVYGYTF

j_call: TRBJ2-3
d_call: .
clone_size: .
v_call: TRBV18
cdr3_nt: TGTGCCAGCTCACCACCGGCCGATACGCAGTATTTT
cdr3_aa: CASSPPADTQYF

j_call: TRBJ1-1
d_call: TRBD1
clone_size: few
v_call: TRBV7-7
cdr3_nt: TGTGCCAGCAGCCCCGCCAGATTCCTAAGGGCGATCTTACCAGGGGGGAATCCTGAAGCTTTCTTT
cdr3_aa: CASSPARFLRAILPGGNPEAFF

j_call: TRBJ1-1
d_call: .
clone_size: .
v_call: TRBV6-1
cdr3_nt: TGTGCCAGCAGTGAATGGGGGGGAACTGAAGCTTTCTTT
cdr3_aa: CASSEWGGTEAFF

j_call: TRBJ2-3
d_call: .
clone_size: .
v_call: TRBV9
cdr3_nt: TGTGCCAGCAGCGTAGCGGGGGAGATCACAGATACGCAGTATTTT
cdr3_aa: CASSVAGEITDTQYF

j_call: TRBJ1-1
d_call: .
clone_size: .
v_call: TRBV2
cdr3_nt: TGTGCCAGCAGTGAAGTAGGGGCTGGCACTGAAGCTTTCTTT
cdr3_aa: CASSEVGAGTEAFF

j_call: TRBJ2-3
d_call: TRBD2
clone_size: once
v_call: TRBV15
cdr3_nt: TGTGCCACCAGCAGCCCCGGTGGTACTAGCGGCACAGATACGCAGTATTTT
cdr3_aa: CATSSPGGTSGTDTQYF

j_call: TRBJ2-3
d_call: .
clone_size: few
v_call: TRBV7-9
cdr3_nt: TGTGCCAGCAGCTTAGACGCAGGGAACACGCAGTATTTT
cdr3_aa: CASSLDAGNTQYF

j_call: TRBJ2-1
d_call: TRBD2
clone_size: .
v_call: TRBV4-2
cdr3_nt: TGTGCCAGCAGCCAAACCGGGGGGGCCAGCTACAATGAGCAGTTCTTC
cdr3_aa: CASSQTGGASYNEQFF

j_call: TRBJ1-2
d_call: .
clone_size: .
v_call: TRBV4-3
cdr3_nt: TGCGCCAGCAGCCAAGTGGCAGGGCGGGGAGGCTACACCTTC
cdr3_aa: CASSQVAGRGGYTF

j_call: TRBJ2-2
d_call: TRBD2
clone_size: .
v_call: TRBV7-9
cdr3_nt: TGTGCCAGCAGCTCACCAGCAGGCGGGGGACTAGACACCGGGGAGCTGTTTTTT
cdr3_aa: CASSSPAGGGLDTGELFF

j_call: TRBJ1-1
d_call: .
clone_size: few
v_call: TRBV11-1
cdr3_nt: TGTGCCAGCAGCCAGGACAGAAACACTGAAGCTTTCTTT
cdr3_aa: CASSQDRNTEAFF

j_call: TRBJ2-1
d_call: .
clone_size: once
v_call: TRBV21-1
cdr3_nt: TGTGCCAGCTTCACCAGGCCCGGCCCCTTTGAGCAGTTCTTC
cdr3_aa: CASFTRPGPFEQFF

j_call: TRBJ2-3
d_call: TRBD1
clone_size: .
v_call: TRBV11-2
cdr3_nt: TGTGCCAGCAGCCCTAACCTAGGGACAGGGGGCGTAACGCAGTATTTT
cdr3_aa: CASSPNLGTGGVTQYF

j_call: TRBJ2-5
d_call: TRBD1
clone_size: .
v_call: TRBV7-3
cdr3_nt: TGTGCCAGCACCCCCACCGCGACAGGGTCGGGAGAGACCCAGTACTTC
cdr3_aa: CASTPTATGSGETQYF

j_call: TRBJ1-3
d_call: .
clone_size: few
v_call: TRBV19
cdr3_nt: TGTGCCAGTAGGGGGACAAGCTCTGGAAACACCATATATTTT
cdr3_aa: CASRGTSSGNTIYF

j_call: TRBJ1-5
d_call: .
clone_size: .
v_call: TRBV6-5
cdr3_nt: TGTGCCGGGGGCCAGGGTTTTTTGGAGCCCCAGCATTTT
cdr3_aa: CAGGQGFLEPQHF

j_call: TRBJ1-5
d_call: .
clone_size: .
v_call: TRBV29-1
cdr3_nt: TGCAGCGTCCAGGGGCCAGCCAGCAATCAGCCCCAGCATTTT
cdr3_aa: CSVQGPASNQPQHF

j_call: TRBJ2-1
d_call: TRBD2
clone_size: .
v_call: TRBV4-2
cdr3_nt: TGTGCCAGCGCGCCGGGGCTAGCGGGGTTCGATGAGCAGTTCTTC
cdr3_aa: CASAPGLAGFDEQFF

j_call: TRBJ1-1
d_call: .
clone_size: .
v_call: TRBV2
cdr3_nt: TGTGCCGGAGGGACTGACGAGTACACTGAAGCTTTCTTT
cdr3_aa: CAGGTDEYTEAFF

j_call: TRBJ2-7
d_call: .
clone_size: .
v_call: TRBV29-1
cdr3_nt: TGCAGCGTTGAAGAGCACCCAGGGCAGACCTACGAGCAGTACTTC
cdr3_aa: CSVEEHPGQTYEQYF

j_call: TRBJ2-7
d_call: .
clone_size: .
v_call: TRBV7-6
cdr3_nt: TGTGCCAGCAGCGGGGGACAACCGAGGGACGAGCAGTACTTC
cdr3_aa: CASSGGQPRDEQYF

j_call: TRBJ2-3
d_call: TRBD2
clone_size: .
v_call: TRBV7-2
cdr3_nt: TGTGCCAGCAGCTCTAGCGGGGGGGTTACGCAGTATTTT
cdr3_aa: CASSSSGGVTQYF

j_call: TRBJ2-7
d_call: .
clone_size: .
v_call: TRBV3-1/TRBV3-2
cdr3_nt: TGTGCCAGCAGGCAAGCGCGCGAGCAGTACTTC
cdr3_aa: CASRQAREQYF

j_call: TRBJ2-3
d_call: TRBD2
clone_size: .
v_call: TRBV4-2
cdr3_nt: TGTGCCAGCAGCCAAGAGTTTTCGGGACTAGCCTCGGTTACGCAGTATTTT
cdr3_aa: CASSQEFSGLASVTQYF

j_call: TRBJ2-3
d_call: .
clone_size: .
v_call: TRBV18
cdr3_nt: TGTGCCAGCTCACCACCGTCACGGGGTCGCACAGATACGCAGTATTTT
cdr3_aa: CASSPPSRGRTDTQYF

j_call: TRBJ1-2
d_call: .
clone_size: .
v_call: TRBV29-1
cdr3_nt: TGCAGCGTTGAGGAAGACAGGTCGTATGGCTACACCTTC
cdr3_aa: CSVEEDRSYGYTF

j_call: TRBJ1-2
d_call: .
clone_size: .
v_call: TRBV7-2
cdr3_nt: TGTGCCAGCAGCTTAGCAGGGAGGGGAGGGTATGGCTACACCTTC
cdr3_aa: CASSLAGRGGYGYTF

j_call: TRBJ1-4
d_call: .
clone_size: .
v_call: TRBV7-9
cdr3_nt: TGTGCCAGCAGCTCTCGGTTGAATGAAAAACTGTTTTTT
cdr3_aa: CASSSRLNEKLFF

j_call: TRBJ1-4
d_call: TRBD1
clone_size: .
v_call: TRBV5-1
cdr3_nt: TGCGCCAGCAGCTTCCGACAGGGGGGGACTAATGAAAAACTGTTTTTT
cdr3_aa: CASSFRQGGTNEKLFF

j_call: TRBJ2-7
d_call: TRBD1
clone_size: .
v_call: TRBV27
cdr3_nt: TGTGCCAGCAGTCCCGTCCCGGGACAGTGGCAGTACTTC
cdr3_aa: CASSPVPGQWQYF

j_call: TRBJ2-1
d_call: TRBD2
clone_size: .
v_call: TRBV11-3
cdr3_nt: TGTGCCAGCAGCGCCCTTATAGCGGGGGGGCTCAATGAGCAGTTCTTC
cdr3_aa: CASSALIAGGLNEQFF

j_call: TRBJ1-2
d_call: TRBD1
clone_size: few
v_call: TRBV6-4
cdr3_nt: TGTGCCAGCAGTGACAGTAAAACAGGGGGCGCTTTCTATGGCTACACCTTC
cdr3_aa: CASSDSKTGGAFYGYTF

j_call: TRBJ2-3
d_call: .
clone_size: .
v_call: TRBV9
cdr3_nt: TGTGCCAGCAGCGTCAGGGCAGATACGCAGTATTTT
cdr3_aa: CASSVRADTQYF

j_call: TRBJ2-3
d_call: .
clone_size: .
v_call: TRBV3-1/TRBV3-2
cdr3_nt: TGTGCCAGCTCCGTAACAGGCGCAGATACGCAGTATTTT
cdr3_aa: CASSVTGADTQYF

j_call: TRBJ2-3
d_call: TRBD2
clone_size: .
v_call: TRBV5-6
cdr3_nt: TGTGCCAGCAGCTCTGGACTAGCGGGGGGGATCGTCACAGATACGCAGTATTTT
cdr3_aa: CASSSGLAGGIVTDTQYF

j_call: TRBJ2-5
d_call: TRBD2
clone_size: .
v_call: TRBV30
cdr3_nt: TGTGCCTGGAGTGTTACTAGCGAACAAGAGACCCAGTACTTC
cdr3_aa: CAWSVTSEQETQYF

j_call: TRBJ2-7
d_call: TRBD1
clone_size: .
v_call: TRBV2
cdr3_nt: TGTGCCAGCAGCGAATTCGACGGGACAGCTTACGAGCAGTACTTC
cdr3_aa: CASSEFDGTAYEQYF

j_call: TRBJ2-5
d_call: TRBD2
clone_size: .
v_call: TRBV7-3
cdr3_nt: TGTGCCAGCAGCAGCGGGACTCAAGAGACCCAGTACTTC
cdr3_aa: CASSSGTQETQYF

j_call: TRBJ1-6
d_call: TRBD1
clone_size: .
v_call: TRBV3-1/TRBV3-2
cdr3_nt: TGTGCCAGCAGCCAATTGACAGGGGGAAGTTCACCCCTCCACTTT
cdr3_aa: CASSQLTGGSSPLHF

j_call: TRBJ2-3
d_call: TRBD2
clone_size: .
v_call: TRBV5-4
cdr3_nt: TGTGCCAGCAGCCCCGGGGGGGGGACCACAGATACGCAGTATTTT
cdr3_aa: CASSPGGGTTDTQYF

j_call: TRBJ2-3
d_call: TRBD2
clone_size: once
v_call: TRBV2
cdr3_nt: TGTGCCAGCAGTGTGGGCAATCCTGGGGGGGGAGGCACAGATACGCAGTATTTT
cdr3_aa: CASSVGNPGGGGTDTQYF

j_call: TRBJ1-2
d_call: .
clone_size: .
v_call: TRBV5-8
cdr3_nt: TGTGCCAGCAGCTTGGTCGGTACAGCCTTCTACCCCAACTATGGCTACACCTTC
cdr3_aa: CASSLVGTAFYPNYGYTF

j_call: TRBJ1-6
d_call: TRBD1
clone_size: .
v_call: TRBV5-1
cdr3_nt: TGCGCCAGCGCCTCCAGTGGACAGGAGAATAACGCCCTCCACTTT
cdr3_aa: CASASSGQENNALHF

j_call: TRBJ2-3
d_call: .
clone_size: .
v_call: TRBV5-1
cdr3_nt: TGCGCCAGCAGTATATTAAGCACAGATACGCAGTATTTT
cdr3_aa: CASSILSTDTQYF

j_call: TRBJ2-5
d_call: .
clone_size: once
v_call: TRBV7-2
cdr3_nt: TGTGCCAGCAGCTTAGCTCCGACAACCGGCGAGACCCAGTACTTC
cdr3_aa: CASSLAPTTGETQYF

j_call: TRBJ1-2
d_call: TRBD1
clone_size: .
v_call: TRBV9
cdr3_nt: TGTGCCAGCAGCGTATTCCCGGGACAGGTTCACTATGGCTACACCTTC
cdr3_aa: CASSVFPGQVHYGYTF

j_call: TRBJ2-5
d_call: .
clone_size: .
v_call: TRBV24-1
cdr3_nt: TGTGCCACCAGTGATCCCTATTCTACCCAGTACTTC
cdr3_aa: CATSDPYSTQYF